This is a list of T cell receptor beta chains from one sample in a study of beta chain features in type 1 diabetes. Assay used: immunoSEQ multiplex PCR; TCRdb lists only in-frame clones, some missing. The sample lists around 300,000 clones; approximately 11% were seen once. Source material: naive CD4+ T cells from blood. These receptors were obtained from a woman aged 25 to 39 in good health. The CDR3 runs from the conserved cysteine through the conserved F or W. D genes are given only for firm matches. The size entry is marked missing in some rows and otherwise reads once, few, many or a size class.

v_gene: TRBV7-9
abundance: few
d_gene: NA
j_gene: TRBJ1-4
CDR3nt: TGTGCCAGCAGCTTAAGCAGGGTTAATGAAAAACTGTTTTTT
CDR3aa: CASSLSRVNEKLFF

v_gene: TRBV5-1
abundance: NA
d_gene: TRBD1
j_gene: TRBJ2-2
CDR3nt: TGCGCCAGCAGCTTAACAGGGGGAAACGGGGAGCTGTTTTTT
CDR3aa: CASSLTGGNGELFF

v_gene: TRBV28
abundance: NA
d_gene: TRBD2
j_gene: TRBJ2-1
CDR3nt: TGTGCCAGCAGTTTGGGACTAGCGGGAGCTGCTAGGCTACAAAATGAGCAGTTCTTC
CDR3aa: CASSLGLAGAARLQNEQFF

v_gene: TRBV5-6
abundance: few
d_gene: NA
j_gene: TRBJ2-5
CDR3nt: TGTGCCAGCAGATTCGACAGCCGCCAAGAGACCCAGTACTTC
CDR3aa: CASRFDSRQETQYF

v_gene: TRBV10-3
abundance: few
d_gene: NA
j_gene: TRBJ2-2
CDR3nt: TGTGCCATCAGGTCCAGCTCCCGGGACGGGGAGCTGTTTTTT
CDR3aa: CAIRSSSRDGELFF

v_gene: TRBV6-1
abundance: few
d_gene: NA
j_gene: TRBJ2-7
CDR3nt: TGTGCCAGCAGGAACCCGACAGGCTACGAGCAGTACTTC
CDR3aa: CASRNPTGYEQYF

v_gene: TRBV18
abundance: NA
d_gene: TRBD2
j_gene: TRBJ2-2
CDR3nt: TGTGCCAGCTCACCACCTTTGGGAGGGCCTGACACCGGGGAGCTGTTTTTT
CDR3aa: CASSPPLGGPDTGELFF

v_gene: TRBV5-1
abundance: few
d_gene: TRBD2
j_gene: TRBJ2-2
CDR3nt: TGCGCCAGCACCCCGGGGGGGGCGAACACCGGGGAGCTGTTTTTT
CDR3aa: CASTPGGANTGELFF

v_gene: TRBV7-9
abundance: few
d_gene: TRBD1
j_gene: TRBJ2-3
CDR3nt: TGTGCCAGCAAACCAGGGGGCAGCGCAGATACGCAGTATTTT
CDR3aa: CASKPGGSADTQYF

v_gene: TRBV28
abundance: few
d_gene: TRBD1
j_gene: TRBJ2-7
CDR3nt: TGTGCCCACGGGACAGGGCTCCACGAGCAGTACTTC
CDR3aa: CAHGTGLHEQYF

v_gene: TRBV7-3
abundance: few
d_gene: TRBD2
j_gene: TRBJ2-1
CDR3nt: TGTGCCAGCAGCTTAAAGATCGCTAGCGGGAGCCATGAGCAGTTCTTC
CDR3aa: CASSLKIASGSHEQFF

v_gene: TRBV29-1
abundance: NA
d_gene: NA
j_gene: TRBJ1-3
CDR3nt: TGCAGCGTTGCGCCACCAGCGACCTCTGGAAACACCATATATTTT
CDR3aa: CSVAPPATSGNTIYF

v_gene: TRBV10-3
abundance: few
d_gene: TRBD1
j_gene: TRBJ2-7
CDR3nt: TGTGCCATCAGTGAGTCGAACCGGGACAGGAATCCCTACGAGCAGTACTTC
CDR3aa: CAISESNRDRNPYEQYF

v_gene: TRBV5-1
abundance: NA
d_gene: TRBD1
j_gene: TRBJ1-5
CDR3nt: TGCGCCAGCAGCCCCGGGACAGAGAATCAGCCCCAGCATTTT
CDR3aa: CASSPGTENQPQHF

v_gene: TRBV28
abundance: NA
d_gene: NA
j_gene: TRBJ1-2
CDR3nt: TGTGCCAGCAGTTTAGAGGGTCTAGGGTTTAACTATGGCTACACCTTC
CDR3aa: CASSLEGLGFNYGYTF

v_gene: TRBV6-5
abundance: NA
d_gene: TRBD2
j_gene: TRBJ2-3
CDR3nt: TGTGCCAGCACATTACTAGCGGGAGGAGCAGATACGCAGTATTTT
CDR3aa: CASTLLAGGADTQYF

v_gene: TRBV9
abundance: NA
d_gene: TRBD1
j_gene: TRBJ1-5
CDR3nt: TGTGCCAGCAGTGAACAGGGGGCTGATCAGCCCCAGCATTTT
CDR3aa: CASSEQGADQPQHF

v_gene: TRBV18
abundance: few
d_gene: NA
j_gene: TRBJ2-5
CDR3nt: TGTGCCAGCTCCGAAGAGACCCAGTACTTC
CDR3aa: CASSEETQYF

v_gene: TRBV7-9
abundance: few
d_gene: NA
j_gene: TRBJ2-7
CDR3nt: TGTGCCAGCAGCTTAGGGTACAAATCCTACGAGCAGTACTTC
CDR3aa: CASSLGYKSYEQYF

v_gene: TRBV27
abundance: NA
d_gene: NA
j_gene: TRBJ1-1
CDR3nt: TGTGCCAGCAGCCGCTCAGGGGAAGGGACTGAAGCTTTCTTT
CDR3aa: CASSRSGEGTEAFF

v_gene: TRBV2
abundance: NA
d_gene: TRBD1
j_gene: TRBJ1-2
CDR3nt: TGTGCCAGCAGTGAGGCGCAGGGGGTTATCTATGGCTACACCTTC
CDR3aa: CASSEAQGVIYGYTF

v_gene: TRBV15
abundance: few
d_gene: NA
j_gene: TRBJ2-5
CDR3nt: TGTGCCACCAGCAGTTCTAGCGTTCAGTACCAAGAGACCCAGTACTTC
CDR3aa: CATSSSSVQYQETQYF

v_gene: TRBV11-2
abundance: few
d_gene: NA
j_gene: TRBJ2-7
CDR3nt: TGTGCCAGCAGCCCAGGGGACTACGAGCAGTACTTC
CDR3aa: CASSPGDYEQYF

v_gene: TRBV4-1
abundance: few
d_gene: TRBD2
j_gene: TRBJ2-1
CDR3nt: TGCGCCAGCAGCCAAGACCCTAGCGGGACATACAATGAGCAGTTCTTC
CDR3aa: CASSQDPSGTYNEQFF

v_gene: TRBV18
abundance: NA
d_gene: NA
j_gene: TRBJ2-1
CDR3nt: TGTGCCAGCTCACCAGAGGGCCTCGGGGTTAACAATGAGCAGTTCTTC
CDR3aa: CASSPEGLGVNNEQFF

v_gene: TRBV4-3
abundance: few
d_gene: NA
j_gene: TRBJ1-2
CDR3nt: TGCGCCAGCAGCTCGCCGCGGTTGGGGGGTTCCTATGGCTACACCTTC
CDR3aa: CASSSPRLGGSYGYTF

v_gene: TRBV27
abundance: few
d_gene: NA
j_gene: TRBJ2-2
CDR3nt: TGTGCCAGCAGTTTTCTACTCAGGGGTGCCGGGGAGCTGTTTTTT
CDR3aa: CASSFLLRGAGELFF

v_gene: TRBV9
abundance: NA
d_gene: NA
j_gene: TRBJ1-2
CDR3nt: TGTGCCAGCAGCAACCACCTCCGGGGCTATGGCTACACCTTC
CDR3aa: CASSNHLRGYGYTF

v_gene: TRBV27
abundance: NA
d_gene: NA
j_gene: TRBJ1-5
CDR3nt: TGTGCCAGCAGTTTGGTGCCAGGCGTTGGGCCCCAGCATTTT
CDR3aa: CASSLVPGVGPQHF

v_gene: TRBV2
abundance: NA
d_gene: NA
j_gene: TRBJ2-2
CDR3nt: TGTGCCAGCAGGCATGAGGACAGTAACACCGGGGAGCTGTTTTTT
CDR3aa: CASRHEDSNTGELFF

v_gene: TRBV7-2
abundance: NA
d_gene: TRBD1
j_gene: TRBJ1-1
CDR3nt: TGTGCCAGCAGCTTAGACAGGGGAGCTGAAGCTTTCTTT
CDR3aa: CASSLDRGAEAFF

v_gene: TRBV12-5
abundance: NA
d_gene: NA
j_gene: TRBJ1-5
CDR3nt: TGTGCTAGTGGTTCCCACTCCTCCCATGGAGGTTATAGCAATCAGCCCCAGCATTTT
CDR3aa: CASGSHSSHGGYSNQPQHF

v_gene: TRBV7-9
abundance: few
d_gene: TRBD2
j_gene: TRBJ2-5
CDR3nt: TGTGCCAGCAGCTTCGCTAGCGGGACAGAGACCCAGTACTTC
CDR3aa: CASSFASGTETQYF

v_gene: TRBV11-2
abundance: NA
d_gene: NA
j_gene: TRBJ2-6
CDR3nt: TGTGCCAGCAGCTTGAGTTTTACCGGGGCCAACGTCCTGACTTTC
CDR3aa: CASSLSFTGANVLTF

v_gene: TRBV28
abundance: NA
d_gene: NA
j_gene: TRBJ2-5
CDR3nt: TGTGCCAGCAGTTTAGGGGGGATCAAAGAGACCCAGTACTTC
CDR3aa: CASSLGGIKETQYF

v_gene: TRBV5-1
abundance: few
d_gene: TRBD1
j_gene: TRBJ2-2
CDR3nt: TGCGCCAGCAGCCCCCCCGGACAGGGTAGCACCGGGGAGCTGTTTTTT
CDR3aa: CASSPPGQGSTGELFF

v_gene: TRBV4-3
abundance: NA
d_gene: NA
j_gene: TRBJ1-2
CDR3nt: TGCGCCAGCAGCCAAGATCCCCAGGATTTATATGGCTACACCTTC
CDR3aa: CASSQDPQDLYGYTF

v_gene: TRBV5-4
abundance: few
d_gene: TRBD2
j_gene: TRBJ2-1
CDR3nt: TGTGCCAGCAGCGCCGGGACTAGCGGGAAAAATACCTACAATGAGCAGTTCTTC
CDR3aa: CASSAGTSGKNTYNEQFF

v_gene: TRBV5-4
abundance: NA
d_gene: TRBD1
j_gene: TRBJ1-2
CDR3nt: TGTGCCAGCAGCCAGACAGGGGGAGAATCCACCTTC
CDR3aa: CASSQTGGESTF

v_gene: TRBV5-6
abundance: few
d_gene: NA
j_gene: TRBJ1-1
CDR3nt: TGTGCCAGCAGCTACGGGAGCTACACTGAAGCTTTCTTT
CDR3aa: CASSYGSYTEAFF

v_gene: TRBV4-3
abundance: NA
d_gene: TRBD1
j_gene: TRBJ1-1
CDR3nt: TGCGCCAGCAGCCCAGGGACAGGGTACAACACTGAAGCTTTCTTT
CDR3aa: CASSPGTGYNTEAFF

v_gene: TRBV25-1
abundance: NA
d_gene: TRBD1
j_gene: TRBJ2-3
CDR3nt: TGTGCCAGCAGTGTCAGGGGGAGCACAGATACGCAGTATTTT
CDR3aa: CASSVRGSTDTQYF

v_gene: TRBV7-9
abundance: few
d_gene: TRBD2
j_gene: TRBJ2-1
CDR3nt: TGTGCCAGCAGCTCGACGGGGGAGGGGCAGTTCTTC
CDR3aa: CASSSTGEGQFF

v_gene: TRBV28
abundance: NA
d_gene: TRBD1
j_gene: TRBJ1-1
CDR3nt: TGTGCCAGCAGTTCCCACCAGGGGGACACTGAAGCTTTCTTT
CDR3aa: CASSSHQGDTEAFF

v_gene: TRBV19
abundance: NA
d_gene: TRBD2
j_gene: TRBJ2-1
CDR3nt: TGTGCCAGTAGCCCACTAGCGGGCATGGCCAATGAGCAGTTCTTC
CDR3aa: CASSPLAGMANEQFF

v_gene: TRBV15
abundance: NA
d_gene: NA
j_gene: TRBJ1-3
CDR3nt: TGTGCCACCAGCAGCTTTAAAAGTGACAGGAGCTCTGGAAACACCATATATTTT
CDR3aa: CATSSFKSDRSSGNTIYF

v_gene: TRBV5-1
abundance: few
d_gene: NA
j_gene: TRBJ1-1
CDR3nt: TGCGCCAGCAGCTTGGGGACAGAGAACACTGAAGCTTTCTTT
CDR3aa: CASSLGTENTEAFF

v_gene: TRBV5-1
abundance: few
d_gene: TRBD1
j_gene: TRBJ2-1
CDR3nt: TGCGCCAGCAGCTTGGAAGGGACAGGGGGCTGGAATGAGCAGTTCTTC
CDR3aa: CASSLEGTGGWNEQFF